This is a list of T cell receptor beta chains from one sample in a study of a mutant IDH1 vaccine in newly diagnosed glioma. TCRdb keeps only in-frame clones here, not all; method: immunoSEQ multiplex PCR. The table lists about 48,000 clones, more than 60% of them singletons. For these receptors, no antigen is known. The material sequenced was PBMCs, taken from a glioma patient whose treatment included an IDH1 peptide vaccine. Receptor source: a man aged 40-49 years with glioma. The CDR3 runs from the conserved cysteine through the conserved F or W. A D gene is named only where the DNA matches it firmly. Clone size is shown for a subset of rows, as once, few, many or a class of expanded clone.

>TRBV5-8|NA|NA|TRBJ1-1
TGTGCCAGCAGCTTGGGCCAGGGGCGCACTGAAGCTTTCTTT
CASSLGQGRTEAFF
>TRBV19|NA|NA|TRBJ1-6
TGTGCCAGTACCGATTCCGGGGCCGGTTATAATTCACCCCTCCACTTT
CASTDSGAGYNSPLHF
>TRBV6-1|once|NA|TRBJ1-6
TGTGCCAGCAGTGAACAGGGGCGATCTAATTCACCCCTCCACTTT
CASSEQGRSNSPLHF
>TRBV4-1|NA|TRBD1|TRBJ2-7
TGCGCCAGCGGGACAGGGATAAACGAGCAGTACTTC
CASGTGINEQYF
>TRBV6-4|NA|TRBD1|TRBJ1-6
TGTGCCAGCAGTGGGACAGGGTCTAATTCACCCCTCCACTTT
CASSGTGSNSPLHF
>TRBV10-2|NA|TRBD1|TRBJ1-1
TGCGCCAGCAGTGAGTTAAGGACAGGGGTACCATCTCGGGCTTTCTTT
CASSELRTGVPSRAFF
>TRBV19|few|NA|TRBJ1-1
TGTGCCACTACGCCTTTGGATGGACGGAAGAACACTGAAGCTTTCTTT
CATTPLDGRKNTEAFF
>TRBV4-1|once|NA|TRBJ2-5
TGCGCCAGCAGCGACCCGGGGAAAATGGGAGAGACCCAGTACTTC
CASSDPGKMGETQYF
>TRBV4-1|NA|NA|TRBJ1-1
TGCGCCAGCAGCCAAACCCGGACTTCCCCTGAAGCTTTCTTT
CASSQTRTSPEAFF
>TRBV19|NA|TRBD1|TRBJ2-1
TGTGCCAGTAGTAGGCCTGGACAGGGGGCCCGCGAGCAGTTCTTC
CASSRPGQGAREQFF
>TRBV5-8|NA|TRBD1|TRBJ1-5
TGTGCCAGCAGCCGGGGACAGGTATTCAATCAGCCCCAGCATTTT
CASSRGQVFNQPQHF
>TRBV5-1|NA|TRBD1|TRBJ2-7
TGCGCCAGCAGCTCGGAGACAGGGAAATACGAGCAGTACTTC
CASSSETGKYEQYF
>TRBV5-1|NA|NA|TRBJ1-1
TGCGCCAGCAGCCGAAACATCCCGGGGCAGACTGAAGCTTTCTTT
CASSRNIPGQTEAFF
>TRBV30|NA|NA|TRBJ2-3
TGTGCCTGGCAACGTGGCGCGGGGGCCGCAGATACGCAGTATTTT
CAWQRGAGAADTQYF
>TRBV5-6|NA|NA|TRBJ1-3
TGTGCCAGCAGTTTTTTCGGGACTTCTGGAAACACCATATATTTT
CASSFFGTSGNTIYF
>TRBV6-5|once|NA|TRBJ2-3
TGTGCCAGCAGTTACTCAACGGCCAGGACAGATACGCAGTATTTT
CASSYSTARTDTQYF
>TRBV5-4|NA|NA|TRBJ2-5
TGTGCCAGCAGCCGGAGGACAGCCCTCCAAGAGACCCAGTACTTC
CASSRRTALQETQYF
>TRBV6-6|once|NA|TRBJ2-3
TGTGCCAGCAGTTTCGGCAGGAGCGGGGATACGCAGTATTTT
CASSFGRSGDTQYF
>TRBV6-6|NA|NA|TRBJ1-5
TGTGCCAGCAGCCTACCACCCCCCCAACAGCCCCAGCATTTT
CASSLPPPQQPQHF
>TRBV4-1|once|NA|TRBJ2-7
TGCGCCAGCAGCCAAGAACAAGCCGGCGAGCAGTACTTC
CASSQEQAGEQYF
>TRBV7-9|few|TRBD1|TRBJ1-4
TGTGCCAGCAGCTCCCGGGACAGGCCTAATGAAAAACTGTTTTTT
CASSSRDRPNEKLFF
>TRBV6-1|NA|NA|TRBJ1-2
TGTGCCAGCCGACCGGGTGGCTATGGCTACACCTTC
CASRPGGYGYTF
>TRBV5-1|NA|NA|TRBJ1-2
TGCGCCAGCAGCTTGGACGGGACCGTGAGGGATGGCTACACCTTC
CASSLDGTVRDGYTF
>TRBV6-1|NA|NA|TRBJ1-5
TGTGCCAGCGCCTATCGGGGAATCGATCAGCCCCAGCATTTT
CASAYRGIDQPQHF
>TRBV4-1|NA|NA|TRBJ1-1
TGCGCCAGCAGCCAAGGGGTGAACACTGAAGCTTTCTTT
CASSQGVNTEAFF
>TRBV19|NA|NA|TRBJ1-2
TGTGCCAGTAGGTTGGGGGCAGGAGACTATGGCTACACCTTC
CASRLGAGDYGYTF